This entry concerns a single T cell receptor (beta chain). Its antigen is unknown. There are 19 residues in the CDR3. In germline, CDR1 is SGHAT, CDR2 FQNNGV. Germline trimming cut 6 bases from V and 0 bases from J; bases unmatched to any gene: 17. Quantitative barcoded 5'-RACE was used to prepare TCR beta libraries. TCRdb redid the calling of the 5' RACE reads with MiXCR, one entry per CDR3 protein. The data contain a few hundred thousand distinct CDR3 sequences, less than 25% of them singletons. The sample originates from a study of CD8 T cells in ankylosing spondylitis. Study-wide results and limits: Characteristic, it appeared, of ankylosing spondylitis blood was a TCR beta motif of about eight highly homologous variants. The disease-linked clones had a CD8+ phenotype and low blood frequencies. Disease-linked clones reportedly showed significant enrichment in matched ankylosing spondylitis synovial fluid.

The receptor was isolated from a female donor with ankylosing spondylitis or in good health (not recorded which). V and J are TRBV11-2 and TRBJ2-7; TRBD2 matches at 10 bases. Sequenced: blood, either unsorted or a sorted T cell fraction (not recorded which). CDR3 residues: CASSQRTSGFEMSSYEQYF. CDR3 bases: TGTGCCAGCAGTCAAAGGACTAGCGGATTCGAGATGAGCTCCTACGAGCAGTACTTC.